One and the same sample provided the 31 T cell receptor beta chains below, sequenced in a study of beta chain features in type 1 diabetes. Sequencing targeted expressed TCRB transcripts, as all isolated RNA had been reverse transcribed. Generated by immunoSEQ multiplex PCR, the TCRdb table keeps only in-frame clones and is missing some. The sample holds 130,000 to 150,000 clones, about 9.2% seen once. The source material was central memory CD4+ T cells from blood. These receptors were taken from a man aged 18 to 30 in good health.

The rearrangement links TRBV2 to TRBJ2-5; D unresolved. Per the germline V gene, CDR1 is SNHLY and CDR2 is FYNNEI. This CDR3 contains 10 residues. V was pared by 7 bases and J by 5 bases, with 5 bases between. CDR3 sequence: CASTLETQYF. DNA for the CDR3: TGTGCCAGCACCTTGGAGACCCAGTACTTC.

In this sample, this clone turned up a few times. Its ends do not fully match the called genes, so a read error is possible. The V and J genes are TRBV11-3 and TRBJ2-2, with 7 bases lining up with TRBD1. This CDR3 comprises 16 residues. CDR1 and CDR2 (germline): SGHNT, YENEEA. The CDR3 protein is CASSLEFRQGHGELFF. CDR3 DNA: TGTGCCAGCAGCCTAGAATTTCGACAGGGTCACGGGGAGCTGTTTTTT.

This clone was observed a few times. This chain links TRBV6-6 with TRBJ1-4; D ambiguous. Germline values: CDR1 MNHNY, CDR2 SVGAGI (reference sequence). V dropped 2 bases and J dropped 8 bases, with 12 bases sitting between them. This CDR3 region has 14 residues. CDR3 loop: CASSYRAGVEKLFF. CDR3 nucleotide sequence: TGTGCCAGCAGTTACCGCGCGGGAGTAGAAAAACTGTTTTTT.

CDR3 sequence (DNA): TGTGCCAGCAGCTTGGCCGGACAGGGGGCGAGAGGAAACACCATATATTTT. It yields the protein CASSLAGQGARGNTIYF. J is TRBJ1-3 and V is TRBV5-4; 11 nucleotides align to TRBD1. There are 17 residues in the CDR3. The germline CDR1 and CDR2 sequences are SGHNT and YYREEE (reference sequence). J gave up 4 bases and V 0 bases, and 6 bases lay outside the gene matches.

J is TRBJ1-4 and V is TRBV27, with 9 bases identical to TRBD1. Germline-derived CDR1 and CDR2 are MNHEY and SMNVEV (reference sequence). The CDR3 is made up of 13 amino acids. V was clipped by 6 bases and J by 6 bases; unmatched bases: 2. CDR3 in DNA: TGTGCCAGCAGGGGGACAGGGTATGAAAAACTGTTTTTT. Its translation: CASRGTGYEKLFF.

The V call is TRBV5-1, the J call TRBJ1-4, with D perhaps matching TRBD1 (5 bases). The CDR3 runs 13 residues. CDR1 is SGHRS and CDR2 is YFSETQ in the germline V gene. V lost 7 bases and J 2 bases, leaving 9 bases between the germline ends. This chain's CDR3 is CASRRGTNEKLFF. CDR3 DNA: TGCGCCAGCCGGCGGGGCACTAATGAAAAACTGTTTTTT.

This clone was observed many times. This sequence joins TRBV30 and TRBJ1-6; weak D call: TRBD1 (6 bases). V dropped 3 bases and J dropped 7 bases, with 7 bases sitting between them. CDR1 is GTSNPN and CDR2 is SVGIG in the germline V gene (reference sequence). The CDR3 loop spans 12 amino acids. In nucleotides, the CDR3 is TGTGCCTGGAGCACAGGGAATTCACCCCTCCACTTT. Amino acids: CAWSTGNSPLHF.

This clone was found a few times. The chain combines TRBV18 with TRBJ2-3; weak D call: TRBD2 (7 bases). CDR1 and CDR2 (germline): KGHSH, LQKENI. The V end lost 3 bases, the J end lost 8 bases, and 18 bases lay between the germline ends. This CDR3 spans 15 amino acids. CDR3 in amino acids: CASSPPGGGLGTQYF. The CDR3 DNA sequence: TGTGCCAGCTCACCTCCCGGCGGGGGCCTTGGTACGCAGTATTTT.

The chain recombines TRBV4-2 with TRBJ1-3; TRBD1 matches at 10 bases. With 0 bases clipped from V and 1 base from J, the junction kept 3 bases outside the gene matches. The CDR3 is made up of 17 amino acids. Germline V gene sequence: CDR1 LGHNA, CDR2 YNFKEQ. CDR3 nucleotides: TGTGCCAGCAGCCAAGATGTGGACAGGGGGTCTGGAAACACCATATATTTT. Protein sequence: CASSQDVDRGSGNTIYF.

This sequence joins TRBV4-3 and TRBJ2-1; D is unclear. The CDR3 covers 15 residues. V lost 0 bases and J lost 6, with 12 bases in between. The germline gives CDR1 LGHNA, CDR2 YSLEER. The CDR3: CASSQDLTKVNEQFF. CDR3 coding DNA: TGCGCCAGCAGCCAAGATCTGACAAAGGTCAATGAGCAGTTCTTC.

The chain links TRBV4-3 to TRBJ2-7, with 10 bases matching TRBD1. The V gene's germline CDR1 is LGHNA and CDR2 YSLEER. V lost 0 bases, J lost 2 bases, and 10 bases stayed unmatched. CDR3 length: 18 residues. CDR3 residues: CASSQELLGQGQAYEQYF. The DNA for the CDR3 is TGCGCCAGCAGCCAAGAGTTGCTGGGACAGGGGCAAGCCTACGAGCAGTACTTC.

A few counts support this clone. This chain joins TRBV5-1 and TRBJ2-7; 7 nucleotides agree with TRBD2. From germline, CDR1 is SGHRS and CDR2 YFSETQ. The CDR3 covers 17 residues. J lost 1 base, V lost 1 base, and 11 bases had no gene match. The CDR3 DNA is TGCGCCAGCAGCTTGCGGCCCAGCGGGGCGGAGTCCTACGAGCAGTACTTC. The encoded protein is CASSLRPSGAESYEQYF.

This clone was picked up a small number of times. J is TRBJ2-7 and V is TRBV21-1; TRBD2, the D gene given by the table, was not confirmed from the DNA. TRBV21-1 is shown as a pseudogene. This CDR3 contains 11 residues. The CDR3 spells CASSPDGGQYF. As DNA, the CDR3 is TGTGCCAGCAGCCCAGACGGGGGGCAGTACTTC.

This clone showed up many times. The rearrangement uses TRBV11-2 and TRBJ2-1; the match to TRBD2 covers 16 bases. There are 18 residues in the CDR3. Germline trimming cut 5 bases from V and 0 bases from J; bases unmatched to any gene: 4. Germline V CDR1 and CDR2: SGHAT, FQNNGV. CDR3 sequence reads: CASSPGLAGGSSYNEQFF. CDR3 in DNA: TGTGCCAGCAGCCCGGGACTAGCGGGGGGGAGCTCCTACAATGAGCAGTTCTTC.

The chain has TRBV18 and TRBJ2-7, with 7 bases aligning to TRBD1. The CDR3 runs 13 residues. Germline trimming cut 3 bases from V and 4 bases from J; bases unmatched to any gene: 3. Germline loops: CDR1 KGHSH, CDR2 LQKENI. The CDR3 sequence: CASSPDREYEQYF. CDR3 sequence (DNA): TGTGCCAGCTCACCTGACAGGGAGTACGAGCAGTACTTC.

The chain recombines TRBV7-9 with TRBJ1-2; D is undetermined. The CDR3 has 13 residues. The germline CDR1 and CDR2 sequences are SEHNR and FQNEAQ (reference sequence). V was shortened by 2 bases and J by 3 bases, with 7 bases between the two germline ends. The CDR3 coding sequence is TGTGCCAGCAGCTTACCCCAGGACTATGGCTACACCTTC. Translation gives CASSLPQDYGYTF.

This clone showed up just a few times. The J gene is TRBJ2-2, the V gene TRBV2; 9 bases agree with TRBD1. CDR1 SNHLY and CDR2 FYNNEI come from the germline V gene. There are 15 residues in the CDR3. Germline trimming cut 6 bases from V and 1 base from J; bases unmatched to any gene: 3. The CDR3: CASRPTGGNTGELFF. The CDR3 coding sequence is TGTGCCAGCAGACCGACAGGGGGGAACACCGGGGAGCTGTTTTTT.

For this clone: The same CDR3 is also encoded by other DNA sequences in this sample. The chain uses TRBV5-1 and TRBJ2-7, with a weak D call TRBD2 (6 bases). Germline-derived CDR1 and CDR2 are SGHRS and YFSETQ. Trimming stripped 1 base from V and 2 bases from J, with 13 bases between. The CDR3 sequence is 15 residues long. The CDR3 loop reads CASSLTGVNTYEQYF. The CDR3 nucleotides read TGCGCCAGCAGCTTGACGGGGGTAAACACCTACGAGCAGTACTTC.

This clone was seen a handful of times. The CDR3 protein is CASSTGQGSSPLHF. The DNA of the CDR3 is TGTGCCAGCAGCACGGGACAGGGGTCTTCACCCCTCCACTTT. The rearrangement links TRBV7-9 to TRBJ1-6; 10 bases match TRBD1. The CDR3 loop spans 14 amino acids. V shed 5 bases and J 9 bases; nucleotides not matched to a gene: 4. The germline CDR1 and CDR2 sequences are SEHNR and FQNEAQ (reference sequence).

The CDR3 sequence: CASSQLFPRLGQGDMNTEAFF. CDR3 sequence (DNA): TGCGCCAGCAGCCAACTCTTCCCAAGACTGGGACAGGGGGACATGAACACTGAAGCTTTCTTT. J is TRBJ1-1 and V is TRBV4-1, with 11 bases lining up with TRBD1. Germline V lookup: CDR1 MGHRA, CDR2 YSYEKL. The CDR3 spans 21 residues. J lost 0 bases, V lost 2 bases, and 17 bases had no gene match.

The chain employs TRBV28 and TRBJ2-5, with unresolved D. The better agreement between TRBJ2-7 and the DNA end casts doubt on the J call. Germline values: CDR1 MDHEN, CDR2 SYDVKM. This CDR3 contains 12 residues. The CDR3 protein is CASSQQSYEQYF. The CDR3, as DNA: TGTGCCAGCAGTCAACAGTCCTACGAGCAGTACTTC.

Concerning this clone: Additional DNA sequences in this sample encode the identical CDR3. The chain joins TRBV9 to TRBJ2-1; TRBD2 aligns across 10 bases. This CDR3 contains 16 residues. The germline V gene encodes CDR1 SGDLS and CDR2 YYNGEE. With 2 bases clipped from V and 0 bases from J, the junction kept 2 bases outside the gene matches. The CDR3 sequence: CASSVSGGSSYNEQFF. CDR3 nucleotide sequence: TGTGCCAGCAGCGTTAGCGGGGGGAGCTCCTACAATGAGCAGTTCTTC.

Only a few counts were recorded for this clone. The chain combines TRBV7-8 with TRBJ2-2; weak D call: TRBD1 (6 bases). V was trimmed by 5 bases and J by 1 base, leaving 14 bases between them. The CDR3 loop spans 16 amino acids. CDR1 and CDR2 (germline): SGHVS, FQNEAQ. The CDR3 DNA reads as TGTGCCAGCAGCCCACAGGGAAAGGGGAACACCGGGGAGCTGTTTTTT. It translates to CASSPQGKGNTGELFF.

This sequence joins TRBV10-1 and TRBJ2-7; 10 positions match TRBD1. Germline CDR1 is WNHNN and CDR2 is SYGVQD (reference sequence). Germline trimming cut 7 bases from V and 2 bases from J; bases unmatched to any gene: 5. This CDR3 has 14 residues. CDR3 bases: TGCGCCAGCAAACCGGGACAGGGGACCTACGAGCAGTACTTC. This codes for CASKPGQGTYEQYF.

This clone has at least ten counts. This chain joins TRBV9 and TRBJ2-7; 10 positions match TRBD1. This CDR3 spans 13 amino acids. J lost 6 bases, V lost 4 bases, and 4 bases had no gene match. CDR1 and CDR2 from the germline V gene are SGDLS and YYNGEE. The CDR3 here is CASSTGTGVEQYF. DNA for the CDR3: TGTGCCAGCAGCACCGGGACAGGGGTCGAGCAGTACTTC. The whole variable domain, filled in from reference TRBV9 and TRBJ2-7, reads DSGVTQTPKHLITATGQRVTLRCSPRSGDLSVYWYQQSLDQGLQFLIQYYNGEERAKGNILERFSAQQFPDLHSELNLSSLELGDSALYFCASSTGTGVEQYFGPGTRLTVT.

This chain uses TRBV7-6 with TRBJ2-2; D unresolved. This CDR3 is 15 amino acids long. The V end was cut by 0 bases, the J end by 6 bases, with 11 bases between. Per the germline V gene, CDR1 is SGHVS and CDR2 is FNYEAQ. CDR3: CASSLAGSAPGELFF. Here the CDR3 DNA reads TGTGCCAGCAGCTTAGCCGGGTCGGCACCCGGGGAGCTGTTTTTT.

V gene TRBV7-2 combines with J gene TRBJ2-1, with TRBD1 identical over 9 bases. The CDR3 loop spans 15 amino acids. Germline assignment: CDR1 SGHTA and CDR2 FQGNSA. V dropped 5 bases and J dropped 9; count of bases not matched to a gene: 11. DNA for the CDR3: TGTGCCAGCAGCGCACAACAGGGGGCGCTTGGTGAGCAGTTCTTC. It codes for CASSAQQGALGEQFF.

Only a few counts were recorded for this clone. The chain recombines TRBV19 with TRBJ1-1; possible D gene TRBD1, 6 bases. The V end was cut by 7 bases, the J end by 4 bases, with 22 bases between. Germline V lookup: CDR1 LNHDA, CDR2 SQIVND (reference sequence). This CDR3 has 16 amino acids. The CDR3 is CASTHGQRTLGTEAFF. The CDR3 nucleotides read TGTGCCAGTACACACGGACAGCGGACCCTGGGCACTGAAGCTTTCTTT.

This clone was recorded a few times. This sequence joins TRBV5-4 and TRBJ2-5, with D tentatively TRBD2 (7 bases). With 4 bases removed from V and 2 bases from J, the gap between germline ends came to 15 bases. This CDR3 is built from 15 residues. CDR1 SGHNT and CDR2 YYREEE come from the germline V gene (reference sequence). CDR3 amino acids: CASSAGGPLQETQYF. The CDR3 nucleotides are TGTGCCAGCAGCGCCGGGGGGCCCCTTCAAGAGACCCAGTACTTC.

There are a few counts of this clone. One junction end does not reproduce the germline sequence, and a read error may be involved. Other DNA sequences in this specimen translate into the identical CDR3. V and J are TRBV7-2 and TRBJ2-5; the match to TRBD2 covers 7 bases. This CDR3 contains 15 residues. The germline V gene has CDR1 SGHTA and CDR2 FQGNSA. The CDR3 DNA is TGTGCCAGCAGTTTAGCAGCTAGCGGACAAGAGACCCAGTACTTC. It codes for CASSLAASGQETQYF.

The rearrangement uses TRBV18 and TRBJ2-1, with D perhaps TRBD1 (6 bases). The CDR3 is 16 residues long. Germline V gene lookup returns CDR1 KGHSH and CDR2 LQKENI. The V gene lost 5 bases and the J gene lost 5 bases, with 19 bases spanning the gap. The CDR3 sequence is CASSATGTQAHNEQFF. CDR3 DNA: TGTGCCAGCTCAGCGACCGGGACACAAGCCCACAATGAGCAGTTCTTC.